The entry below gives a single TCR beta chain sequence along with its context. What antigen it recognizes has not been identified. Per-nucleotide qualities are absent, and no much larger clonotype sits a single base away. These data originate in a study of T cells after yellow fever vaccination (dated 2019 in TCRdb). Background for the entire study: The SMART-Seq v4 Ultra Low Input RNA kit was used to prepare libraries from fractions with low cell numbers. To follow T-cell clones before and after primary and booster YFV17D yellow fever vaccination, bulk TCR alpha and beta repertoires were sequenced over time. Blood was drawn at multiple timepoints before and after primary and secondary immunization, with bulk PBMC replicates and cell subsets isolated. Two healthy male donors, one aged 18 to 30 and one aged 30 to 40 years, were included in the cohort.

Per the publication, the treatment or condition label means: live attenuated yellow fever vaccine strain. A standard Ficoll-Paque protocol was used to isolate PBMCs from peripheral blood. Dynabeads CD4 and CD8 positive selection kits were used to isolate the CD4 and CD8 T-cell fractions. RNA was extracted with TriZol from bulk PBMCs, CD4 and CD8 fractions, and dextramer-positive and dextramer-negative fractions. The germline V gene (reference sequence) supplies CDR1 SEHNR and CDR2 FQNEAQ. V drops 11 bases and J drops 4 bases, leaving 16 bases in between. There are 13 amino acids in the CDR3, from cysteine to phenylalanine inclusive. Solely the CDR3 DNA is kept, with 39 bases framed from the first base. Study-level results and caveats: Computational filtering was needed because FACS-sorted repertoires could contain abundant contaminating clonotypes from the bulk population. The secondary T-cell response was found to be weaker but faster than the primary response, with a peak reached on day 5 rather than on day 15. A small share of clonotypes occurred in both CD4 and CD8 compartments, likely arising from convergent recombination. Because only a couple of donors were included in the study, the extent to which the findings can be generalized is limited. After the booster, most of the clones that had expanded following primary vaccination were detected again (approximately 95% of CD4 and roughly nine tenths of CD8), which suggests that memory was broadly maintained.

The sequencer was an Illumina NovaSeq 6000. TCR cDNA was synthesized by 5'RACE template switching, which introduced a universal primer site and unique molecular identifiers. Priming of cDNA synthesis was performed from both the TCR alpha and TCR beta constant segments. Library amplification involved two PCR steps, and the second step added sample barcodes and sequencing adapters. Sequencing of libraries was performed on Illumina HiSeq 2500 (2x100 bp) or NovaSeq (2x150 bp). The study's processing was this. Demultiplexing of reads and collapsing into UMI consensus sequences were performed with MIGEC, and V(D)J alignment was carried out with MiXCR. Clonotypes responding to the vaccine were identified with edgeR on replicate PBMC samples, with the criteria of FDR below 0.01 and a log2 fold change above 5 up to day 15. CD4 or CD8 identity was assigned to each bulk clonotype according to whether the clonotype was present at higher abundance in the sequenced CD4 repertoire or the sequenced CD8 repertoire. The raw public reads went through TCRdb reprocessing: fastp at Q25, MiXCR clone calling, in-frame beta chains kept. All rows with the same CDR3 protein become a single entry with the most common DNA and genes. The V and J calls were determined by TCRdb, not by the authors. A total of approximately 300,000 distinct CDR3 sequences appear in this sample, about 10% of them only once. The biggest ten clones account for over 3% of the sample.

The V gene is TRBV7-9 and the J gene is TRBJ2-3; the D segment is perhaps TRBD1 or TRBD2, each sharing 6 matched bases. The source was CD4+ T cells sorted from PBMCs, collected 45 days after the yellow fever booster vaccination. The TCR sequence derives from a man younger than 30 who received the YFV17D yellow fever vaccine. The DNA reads TGTGCCCATTCCGGGGGCTGGGCAGATACGCAGTATTTT. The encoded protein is CAHSGGWADTQYF.